Shown below are 9 T cell receptor beta chains from a single sample sequenced in a study of blood T cells in healthy people across ages. Sample-barcoded 5' priming and a J-beta primer mix drove a second PCR of roughly 7 to 11 cycles. TCRdb re-called the 5' RACE reads through MiXCR, storing one row per CDR3 protein. The sample consists of approximately 670,000 distinct CDR3 sequences, about 43% of them appearing once. The sequenced material came from blood. These TCRs come from a man at least 80 years old in good health.

The chain carries TRBV5-1 and TRBJ2-1; 14 bases are shared with TRBD2. Per the germline V gene, CDR1 is SGHRS and CDR2 is YFSETQ. V gave up 4 bases and J gave up 7 bases; unmatched junction bases: 7. The CDR3 runs 16 residues. The CDR3 nucleotides are TGCGCCAGCAGCCCCCAGACTAGCGGGGGGGCGAATGAGCAGTTCTTC. Encoded protein: CASSPQTSGGANEQFF.

This chain uses TRBV3-1 with TRBJ2-5; 8 nucleotides line up with TRBD1. This CDR3 comprises 16 residues. Germline lookup yields CDR1 LGHDT and CDR2 YNNKEL (reference sequence). Trimming at V came to 4 bases and at J to 4 bases, leaving 11 bases not matched to a gene. The CDR3 protein is CASSRGGQGATETQYF. For the CDR3, the DNA is TGTGCCAGCAGCCGAGGCGGACAGGGAGCTACAGAGACCCAGTACTTC.

This clonotype was seen a handful of times. This sequence joins TRBV3-1 and TRBJ2-2; 8 bases fit TRBD1. Trimming took 1 base from V and 8 from J; bases not matched to a gene: 3. The CDR3 length is 14 residues. CDR1 and CDR2 from the germline V gene are LGHDT and YNNKEL (reference sequence). The CDR3 is CASSQGTGTGELFF. The CDR3 DNA sequence: TGTGCCAGCAGCCAAGGGACAGGGACAGGGGAGCTGTTTTTT.

This clonotype showed up just a few times. The genes are TRBV27 and TRBJ2-5, with 9 positions matching TRBD1. CDR3 length equals 14 residues. Unmatched junction bases numbered 5, after V lost 5 bases and J lost 4 bases. Per the germline V gene, CDR1 is MNHEY and CDR2 is SMNVEV (reference sequence). The DNA for the CDR3 is TGTGCCAGCAGTATCAACAGGGGGCGAGAGACCCAGTACTTC. Translation gives CASSINRGRETQYF.

V usage is TRBV11-2 and J usage is TRBJ2-1; D is uncertain. V dropped 0 bases and J dropped 6 bases, with 9 bases sitting between them. CDR1 is SGHAT, CDR2 FQNNGV, per germline. This CDR3 contains 14 residues. Here the CDR3 DNA reads TGTGCCAGCAGCTTAGATCAAGATCCCAATGAGCAGTTCTTC. This codes for CASSLDQDPNEQFF.

This clonotype has a count of ten or more. The chain recombines TRBV7-2 with TRBJ1-2, with D unresolved. V gave up 0 bases and J gave up 0 bases, with 8 bases separating them. Germline-derived CDR1 and CDR2 are SGHTA and FQGNSA. The CDR3 totals 15 residues. CDR3 coding DNA: TGTGCCAGCAGCTTAGCGCGAACGGCTAACTATGGCTACACCTTC. The encoded protein is CASSLARTANYGYTF.

The chain joins TRBV20-1 to TRBJ2-1; D is unresolved. Trimming removed 1 base from V and 7 bases from J, with 20 bases in between. Per germline, CDR1 DFQATT and CDR2 SNEGSKA (reference sequence). The CDR3 covers 16 residues. In DNA form, the CDR3 reads TGCAGTGCTAGAGTCGTCGCGACGGCCTCGGCAAATGAGCAGTTCTTC. Translating it yields CSARVVATASANEQFF.

CDR3 loop: CSAREAKLGTYPNYGYTF. The CDR3 bases are TGCAGTGCTAGGGAGGCTAAGCTCGGGACATACCCTAACTATGGCTACACCTTC. The chain carries TRBV20-1 and TRBJ1-2; possible D gene TRBD1, 6 bases. The CDR3 length is 18 residues. The V gene lost 3 bases and the J gene lost 0 bases, with 23 bases spanning the gap. The germline CDR1 and CDR2 sequences are DFQATT and SNEGSKA (reference sequence).

This CDR3 is CASDPTGYTEAFF. The CDR3 DNA reads TGTGCCAGCGACCCGACGGGGTACACTGAAGCTTTCTTT. The chain couples TRBV7-9 to TRBJ1-1; no clear D gene. Germline values: CDR1 SEHNR, CDR2 FQNEAQ (reference sequence). The CDR3 runs to 13 residues. The germline V and J ends were trimmed by 8 bases and 3 bases, with 13 bases remaining between them.